The present T cell receptor (beta chain) was sequenced within a study of blood T cell repertoires in COVID-19. Participants were aged roughly 18 to 90 years, lived in 25 or so US areas, and enrolled virtually. Here immunoSEQ multiplex PCR was the method, and the copy in TCRdb shows in-frame clones only, minus some. The repertoire consists of about 310,000 clones, with about nine tenths occurring once and the leading ten covering around 10%. Trimming took 4 bases from V and 5 from J, leaving 11 bases between them. The CDR3 covers 13 residues. Germline CDR1 and CDR2: SNHLY and FYNNEI. The clonotype originates from a woman aged 18-29 years who had recovered from COVID-19. The J gene is TRBJ1-1, the V gene TRBV2; a weak D match, TRBD1 (5 bases). Sequences were obtained from PBMCs or T cells enriched from blood (not recorded which). The CDR3 DNA follows: TGTGCCAGCAGTGGGCGGGGGTGGACTGAAGCTTTCTTT. Translating gives CASSGRGWTEAFF.